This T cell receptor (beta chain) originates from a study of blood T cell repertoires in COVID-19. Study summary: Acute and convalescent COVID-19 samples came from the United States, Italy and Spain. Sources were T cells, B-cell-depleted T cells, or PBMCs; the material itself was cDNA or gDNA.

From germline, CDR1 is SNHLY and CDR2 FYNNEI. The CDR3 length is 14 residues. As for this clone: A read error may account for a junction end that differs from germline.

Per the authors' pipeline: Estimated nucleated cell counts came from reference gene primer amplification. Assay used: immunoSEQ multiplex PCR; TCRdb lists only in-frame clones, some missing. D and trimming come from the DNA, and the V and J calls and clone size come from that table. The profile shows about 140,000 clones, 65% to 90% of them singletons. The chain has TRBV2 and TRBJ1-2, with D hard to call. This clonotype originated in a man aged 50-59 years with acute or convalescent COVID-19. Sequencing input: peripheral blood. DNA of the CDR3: TGTGCCAGCAGCGGAGGACCTAACCCCTATCGCTACACCTTC. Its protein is CASSGGPNPYRYTF.